This record concerns one TCR beta chain sequence. The data were obtained in a study of blood T cell repertoires in COVID-19. Study context: In each case, the material was cDNA or gDNA derived from T cells, B-cell-depleted T cells, or PBMCs.

Cohort 3 donors were reported recovered after two negative PCRs, clearance, or symptom resolution. V gave up 3 bases and J gave up 8 bases, with 18 bases separating them. The CDR3 sequence is 15 residues long. CDR1 is MNHEY and CDR2 is SMNVEV in the germline V gene (reference sequence). Authors' methods: From reference gene primer amplification, estimates of nucleated cell counts were derived. The data were produced by immunoSEQ multiplex PCR, yet TCRdb's version contains in-frame clones alone and is incomplete. That table gives V, J and clone size, and the DNA gave D and trimming. Of approximately 200,000 clones in the sample, about 81% were seen once.

The sequencing input was PBMCs or T cells enriched from blood (not recorded which). The V gene is TRBV27, the J gene TRBJ2-3, with a tentative D call TRBD1 (5 bases). The TCR sequence derives from a woman aged 25 to 39 who had recovered from COVID-19. The CDR3 region has the DNA TGTGCCAGCAGTTTGGAGACAACCAGGGAAACTACGCAGTATTTT. Its translation: CASSLETTRETTQYF.